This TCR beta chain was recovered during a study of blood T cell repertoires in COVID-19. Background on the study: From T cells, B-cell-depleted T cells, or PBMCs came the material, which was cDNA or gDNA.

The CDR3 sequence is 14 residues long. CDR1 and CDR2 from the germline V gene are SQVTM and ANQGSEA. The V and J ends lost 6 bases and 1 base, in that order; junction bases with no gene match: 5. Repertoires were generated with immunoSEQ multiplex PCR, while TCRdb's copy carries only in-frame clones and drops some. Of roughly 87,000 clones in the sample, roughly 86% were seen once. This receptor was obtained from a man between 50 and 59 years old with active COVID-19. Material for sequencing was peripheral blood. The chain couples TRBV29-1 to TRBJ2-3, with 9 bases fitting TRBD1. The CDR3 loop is CSVRRDRGTDTQYF. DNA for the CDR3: TGCAGCGTCCGACGGGACAGGGGCACAGATACGCAGTATTTT.